The sequence of this TCR beta chain was determined in a study of high-grade serous ovarian cancer treatment subgroups. Study conclusions and caveats: Different patients shared almost no repertoire; same-patient tumors shared roughly 0.1 to 0.8.

Tumor samples were taken before definitive surgery or chemotherapy. The method was immunoSEQ multiplex PCR; TCRdb's version includes in-frame clones alone and lacks a portion of them. Among tens of thousands of clones listed, around 84% were seen once. Trimming removed 1 base from V and 3 bases from J; junction bases left unmatched: 2. Germline values: CDR1 MGHRA, CDR2 YSYEKL. The CDR3 contains 14 residues. On this clone: Its specificity is not known.

The TCR comes from a human donor with high-grade serous ovarian cancer. The sample taken for sequencing was tumor tissue. This rearrangement joins TRBV4-1 to TRBJ2-5; 7 bases line up with TRBD2. CDR3 amino acids: CASSQGDYKETQYF. The DNA for the CDR3 is TGCGCCAGCAGCCAAGGGGACTATAAAGAGACCCAGTACTTC.